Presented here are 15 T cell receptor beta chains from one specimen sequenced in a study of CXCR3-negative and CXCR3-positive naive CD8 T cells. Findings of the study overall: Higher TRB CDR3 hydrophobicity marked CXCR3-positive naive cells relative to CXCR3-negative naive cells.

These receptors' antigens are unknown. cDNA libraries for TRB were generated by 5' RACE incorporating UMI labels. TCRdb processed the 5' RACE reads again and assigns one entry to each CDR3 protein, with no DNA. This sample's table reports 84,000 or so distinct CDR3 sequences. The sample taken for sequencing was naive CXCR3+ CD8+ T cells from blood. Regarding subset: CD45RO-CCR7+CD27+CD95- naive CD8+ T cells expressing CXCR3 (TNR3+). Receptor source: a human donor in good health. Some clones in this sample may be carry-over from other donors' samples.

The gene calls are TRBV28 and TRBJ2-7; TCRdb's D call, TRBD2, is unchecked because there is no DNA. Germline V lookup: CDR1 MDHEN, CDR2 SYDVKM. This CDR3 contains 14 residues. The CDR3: CASSPAGNSYEQYF.

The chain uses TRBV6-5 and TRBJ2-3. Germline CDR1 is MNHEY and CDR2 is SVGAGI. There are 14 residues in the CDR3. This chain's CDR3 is CASSPNKFADTQYF.

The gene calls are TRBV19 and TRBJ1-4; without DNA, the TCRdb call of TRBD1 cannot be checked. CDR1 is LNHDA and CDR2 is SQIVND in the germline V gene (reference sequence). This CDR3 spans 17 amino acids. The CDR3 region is CASSTWASGATNEKLFF.

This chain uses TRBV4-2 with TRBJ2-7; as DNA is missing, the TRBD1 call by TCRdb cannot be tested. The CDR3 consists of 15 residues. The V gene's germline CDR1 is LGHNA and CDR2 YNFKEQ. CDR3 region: CASSQGTGSSYEQYF.

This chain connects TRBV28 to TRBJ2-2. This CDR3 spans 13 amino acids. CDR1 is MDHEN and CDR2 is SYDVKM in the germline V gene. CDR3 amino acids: CASLGEDTGELFF. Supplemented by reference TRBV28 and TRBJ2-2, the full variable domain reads DVKVTQSSRYLVKRTGEKVFLECVQDMDHENMFWYRQDPGLGLRLIYFSYDVKMKEKGDIPEGYSVSREKKERFSLILESASTNQTSMYLCASLGEDTGELFFGEGSRLTVL.

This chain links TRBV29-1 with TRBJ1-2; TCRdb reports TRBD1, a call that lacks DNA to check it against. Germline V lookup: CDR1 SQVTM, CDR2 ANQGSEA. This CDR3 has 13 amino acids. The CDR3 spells CSAGQGSSYGYTF.

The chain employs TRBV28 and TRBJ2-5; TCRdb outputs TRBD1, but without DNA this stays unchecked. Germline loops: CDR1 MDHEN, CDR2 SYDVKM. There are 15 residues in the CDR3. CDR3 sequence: CASTVMGQPQETQYF. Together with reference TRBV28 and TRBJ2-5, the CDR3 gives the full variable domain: DVKVTQSSRYLVKRTGEKVFLECVQDMDHENMFWYRQDPGLGLRLIYFSYDVKMKEKGDIPEGYSVSREKKERFSLILESASTNQTSMYLCASTVMGQPQETQYFGPGTRLLVL.

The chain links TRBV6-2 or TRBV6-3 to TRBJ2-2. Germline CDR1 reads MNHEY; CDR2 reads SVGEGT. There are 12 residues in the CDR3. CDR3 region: CASSYPDGELFF.

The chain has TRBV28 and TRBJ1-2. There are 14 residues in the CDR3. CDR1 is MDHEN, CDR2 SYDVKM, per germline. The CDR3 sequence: CASGTLLIPYGYTF.

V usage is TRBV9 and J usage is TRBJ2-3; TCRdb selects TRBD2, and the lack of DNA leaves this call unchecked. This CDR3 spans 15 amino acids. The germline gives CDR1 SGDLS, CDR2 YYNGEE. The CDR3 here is CASGGRTSPTDTQYF.

CDR3: CASSPPIRVSGELFF. The chain links TRBV28 to TRBJ2-2; the TCRdb call, TRBD1, lacks DNA for checking. The CDR3 consists of 15 residues. The germline V gene encodes CDR1 MDHEN and CDR2 SYDVKM.

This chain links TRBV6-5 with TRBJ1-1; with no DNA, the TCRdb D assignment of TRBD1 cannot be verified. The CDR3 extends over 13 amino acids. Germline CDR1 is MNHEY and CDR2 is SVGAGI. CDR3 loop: CASSYFRGTEAFF.

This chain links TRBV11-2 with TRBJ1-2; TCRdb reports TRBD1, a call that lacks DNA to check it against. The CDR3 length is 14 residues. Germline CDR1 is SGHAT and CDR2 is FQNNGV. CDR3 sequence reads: CASSFPGSPYGYTF.

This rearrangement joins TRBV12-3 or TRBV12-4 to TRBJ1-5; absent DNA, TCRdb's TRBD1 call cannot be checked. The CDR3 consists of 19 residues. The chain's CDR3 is CASSLDRDRASRINQPQHF.

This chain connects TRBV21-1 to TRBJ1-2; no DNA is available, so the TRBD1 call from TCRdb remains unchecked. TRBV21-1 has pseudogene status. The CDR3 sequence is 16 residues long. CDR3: CASSKVGGQLLYGYTF.